These 21 T cell receptor beta chains came from one sample sequenced in a study of spatial heterogeneity in lung cancer. Findings of the study overall: Counts of expanded alpha and beta TCRs within tumors tracked the tumor nonsynonymous mutation count.

No antigen is known for these receptors. The time point: sample taken at primary tumor resection. Each CDR3 protein is one row after TCRdb ran MiXCR on the 5' RACE reads. The sample contains 9,000 to 13,000 distinct CDR3 sequences, 7.5% to 9.5% of which appear only once. The sequences come from lung tumor tissue, collected at surgery. All receptors come from a male donor with early-stage non-small cell lung cancer.

This clonotype ranks as medium-sized. The chain uses TRBV2 and TRBJ2-7; 9 positions match TRBD1. Trimming took 5 bases from V and 0 from J; bases not matched to a gene: 8. Germline V gene sequence: CDR1 SNHLY, CDR2 FYNNEI. The CDR3 runs 16 residues. The CDR3 sequence is CASSLPRDRDSYEQYF. The CDR3 DNA is TGTGCCAGCAGTCTTCCGCGGGACAGGGACTCCTACGAGCAGTACTTC.

This clonotype was seen more than once but under ten times. The chain links TRBV18 to TRBJ2-5; D is perhaps TRBD2 (6 bases). V lost 3 bases and J 5 bases, leaving 10 bases between the germline ends. This CDR3 spans 13 amino acids. Germline values: CDR1 KGHSH, CDR2 LQKENI. The CDR3 sequence is CASSPGGGETQYF. The CDR3 DNA is TGTGCCAGCTCACCCGGAGGAGGGGAGACCCAGTACTTC.

This clonotype was seen more than once but under ten times. The rearrangement joins TRBV2 to TRBJ2-6, with D unclear. CDR3 length: 14 amino acids. The V end lost 2 bases, the J end lost 2 bases, and 4 bases lay between the germline ends. Germline V lookup: CDR1 SNHLY, CDR2 FYNNEI. DNA of the CDR3: TGTGCCAGCAGTGAACAGACTGGGGCCAACGTCCTGACTTTC. Its protein is CASSEQTGANVLTF.

In its sample, this clonotype was seen many times. This chain joins TRBV5-1 and TRBJ2-4; no clear D gene. This CDR3 is built from 13 residues. The germline V and J ends were trimmed by 0 bases and 5 bases, with 6 bases remaining between them. CDR1 and CDR2 from the germline V gene are SGHRS and YFSETQ. The CDR3 DNA reads TGCGCCAGCAGCTTGGCCGTGGAAAACATTCAGTACTTC. The encoded protein is CASSLAVENIQYF.

This clonotype was found a few times. V gene TRBV29-1 combines with J gene TRBJ2-7, with 9 bases that match TRBD1. This CDR3 is 12 amino acids long. Germline V lookup: CDR1 SQVTM, CDR2 ANQGSEA. Germline trimming cut 7 bases from V and 6 bases from J; bases unmatched to any gene: 7. CDR3 DNA sequence: TGCAGCGCGGGGACAGGGTACGGCGAGCAGTACTTC. Its translation is CSAGTGYGEQYF.

This rearrangement joins TRBV13 to TRBJ2-7; no reliable D call. Germline V gives CDR1 PRHDT, CDR2 FYEKMQ (reference sequence). This CDR3 has 13 amino acids. V was trimmed by 0 bases and J by 0 bases, leaving 3 bases between them. CDR3 in amino acids: CASSLGPSYEQYF. In nucleotides, the CDR3 is TGTGCCAGCAGCTTAGGGCCCTCCTACGAGCAGTACTTC.

This clonotype ranks as medium-sized. The chain recombines TRBV28 with TRBJ2-6, with D maybe TRBD1 (6 bases). Germline CDR1 and CDR2: MDHEN and SYDVKM. This CDR3 is built from 15 residues. V lost 5 bases to trimming and J lost 1 base, with 9 bases between them. The CDR3 spells CASSPRGSGANVLTF. The CDR3 nucleotides are TGTGCCAGCAGTCCGAGGGGGTCTGGGGCCAACGTCCTGACTTTC.

Details on this clonotype: A much larger clone differs by one base, so this may be a read error. The chain uses TRBV25-1 and TRBJ2-1, with D perhaps TRBD2 (6 bases). CDR1 and CDR2 (germline): MGHDK, SYGVNS. The CDR3 covers 12 residues. Trimming shortened V by 11 bases and J by 9 bases, and 17 bases separated the two germline ends. The CDR3 sequence is CAGTGGVGEQFF. In nucleotides, the CDR3 is TGTGCCGGAACTGGAGGGGTCGGTGAGCAGTTCTTC.

V usage is TRBV18 and J usage is TRBJ2-5; no reliable D call. CDR3 length: 13 amino acids. From germline, CDR1 is KGHSH and CDR2 LQKENI. Trimming left V 2 bases short and J 5 bases short, with 9 bases between. The CDR3 nucleotides are TGTGCCAGCTCACCATCCCTGGGGGAGACCCAGTACTTC. Its translation: CASSPSLGETQYF.

This clonotype was recorded a few times. The J gene is TRBJ2-5, the V gene TRBV10-1; D remains ambiguous. CDR3 size: 10 residues. The V and J ends lost 4 bases and 13 bases respectively, with 10 bases between them. The V gene's germline CDR1 is WNHNN and CDR2 SYGVQD (reference sequence). CDR3 nucleotide sequence: TGCGCCAGCAGTGTCCCCCTCGGGTACTTC. It specifies CASSVPLGYF.

This clonotype was observed many times. The chain employs TRBV5-1 and TRBJ2-1, with D possibly TRBD2 on 6 matching bases. Germline V gene sequence: CDR1 SGHRS, CDR2 YFSETQ. V was cut by 0 bases and J by 10 bases, with 26 bases left in between. This CDR3 region has 18 residues. The CDR3 loop reads CASSLAVGGSHVWREQFF. The CDR3 DNA follows: TGCGCCAGCAGCTTGGCAGTAGGAGGGAGCCACGTCTGGCGGGAGCAGTTCTTC.

This clonotype was seen many times. The gene calls are TRBV9 and TRBJ1-6; D possibly corresponds to TRBD1 (5 bases). Between the trimmed V and J ends, which lost 0 bases and 8 bases, there was a span of 12 bases. Looked up from germline, CDR1 is SGDLS and CDR2 is YYNGEE. This CDR3 is 15 amino acids long. DNA for the CDR3: TGTGCCAGCAGCGTAGGACTCTTCAGGGATTCACCCCTCCACTTT. This encodes CASSVGLFRDSPLHF.

Many counts were recorded for this clonotype. This chain joins TRBV5-1 and TRBJ2-1; 11 positions agree with TRBD2. The CDR3 runs 16 residues. V was pared by 6 bases and J by 9 bases, with 14 bases of the junction left unmatched. Germline values: CDR1 SGHRS, CDR2 YFSETQ. CDR3 loop: CASNSLAGGRVGEQFF. Written as DNA, the CDR3 is TGCGCCAGCAATAGTCTAGCGGGAGGTCGTGTTGGTGAGCAGTTCTTC.

This clonotype was counted ten times or more. The chain joins TRBV23-1 to TRBJ2-3, with D perhaps matching TRBD1 or TRBD2 (6 bases each). TRBV23-1 is identified as an open reading frame with a role that is uncertain. The CDR3 runs 14 residues. The CDR3 nucleotides read TGCCAAGCTCGGGCGGGACAAAGCACAGATACGCAGTATTTT. It codes for CQARAGQSTDTQYF.

This clonotype was found many times. This chain joins TRBV5-6 and TRBJ2-3, with a tentative D call TRBD1 (6 bases). Germline values: CDR1 SGHDT, CDR2 YYEEEE. Trimming cost V 4 bases and J 8 bases, with 20 bases left between them. This CDR3 has 15 amino acids. The CDR3 DNA sequence: TGTGCCAGCAGCGCAGGGGACCCGGAAGTTGCTACGCAGTATTTT. It codes for CASSAGDPEVATQYF. Drawing the rest from reference TRBV5-6 and TRBJ2-3, the complete variable domain is DAGVTQSPTHLIKTRGQQVTLRCSPKSGHDTVSWYQQALGQGPQFIFQYYEEEERQRGNFPDRFSGHQFPNYSSELNVNALLLGDSALYLCASSAGDPEVATQYFGPGTRLTVL.

The sample holds one count of this clonotype. One end of the junction fails to match germline, which may point to a read error. The CDR3: CASSLGSVILF. DNA of the CDR3: TGTGCCAGCAGCTTAGGGAGCGTGATTTTATTC. The rearrangement joins TRBV7-9 to TRBJ2-1; the D is unclear. This CDR3 has 11 amino acids. Germline CDR1 is SEHNR and CDR2 is FQNEAQ (reference sequence).

The chain is built from TRBV5-1 and TRBJ1-2; D is undetermined. Germline lookup yields CDR1 SGHRS and CDR2 YFSETQ. The V gene lost 0 bases and the J gene lost 6 bases, with 18 bases spanning the gap. The CDR3 is made up of 16 amino acids. The CDR3 protein is CASSLARRNRRDGYTF. The CDR3 nucleotides are TGCGCCAGCAGCTTGGCCAGGCGGAACCGACGGGATGGCTACACCTTC.

The chain couples TRBV27 to TRBJ2-2; a possible D gene is TRBD1 (5 bases). V lost 2 bases and J 6 bases, leaving 7 bases between the germline ends. The CDR3 has 13 residues. CDR1 MNHEY and CDR2 SMNVEV come from the germline V gene (reference sequence). The CDR3 sequence: CASSLTGAGELFF. The CDR3 DNA follows: TGTGCCAGCAGTTTAACAGGCGCCGGGGAGCTGTTTTTT.

In this sample, this clonotype turned up a few times. The rearrangement uses TRBV11-2 and TRBJ2-1; TRBD1 matches at 9 bases. V lost 9 bases, J lost 4 bases, and 13 bases stayed unmatched. The germline V gene has CDR1 SGHAT and CDR2 FQNNGV. The CDR3 is 16 residues long. In nucleotides, the CDR3 is TGTGCCAGTCTCGCAACCGGGACAGGGACATACAATGAGCAGTTCTTC. Protein product: CASLATGTGTYNEQFF.

This clonotype was counted at least ten times. The genes are TRBV27 and TRBJ2-5; a weak D match, TRBD2 (6 bases). The CDR3 runs 14 residues. Trimming pared 4 bases from V and 2 bases from J, leaving 11 bases between. Germline V gene data show CDR1 as MNHEY and CDR2 as SMNVEV (reference sequence). The CDR3 reads CASSSGGWQETQYF. The CDR3 DNA sequence: TGTGCCAGCAGTTCCGGGGGTTGGCAAGAGACCCAGTACTTC.

A few counts support this clonotype. The chain has TRBV6-5 and TRBJ1-1; 7 nucleotides agree with TRBD1. The CDR3 consists of 15 residues. With V trimmed by 6 bases and J by 3 bases, 10 bases remained unmatched. From germline, CDR1 is MNHEY and CDR2 SVGAGI. CDR3: CASSRWTGQDTEAFF. The CDR3 DNA reads as TGTGCCAGCAGCAGATGGACAGGTCAGGACACTGAAGCTTTCTTT.